This T cell receptor (beta chain) was captured by sequencing in a study of shared clonotypes between healthy human individuals. Study context: CD8 memory received one plate per donor, CD8 naive two, CD4 memory three and CD4 naive three.

Using immunoSEQ multiplex PCR, the repertoire was profiled, and TCRdb retains in-frame clones only, with some absent. The table has roughly 500,000 clones, 95% to 97% seen once. There were no recent acute infections or vaccinations among the donors, who were healthy HIV-negative adults. It was into CD45RA+ naive and CD45RA-negative memory subsets that the CD4+ cells were split. The receptor comes from a woman aged 25 to 39 in good health. What was sequenced was naive CD4+ T cells sorted from blood. Subset noted: CD45RA+ positively selected.

CDR3 DNA sequence: TGTGCCAGCTCACCACCGAGAGGTAGCGGGAGAGAAGAGACCCAGTACTTC. This encodes CASSPPRGSGREETQYF. This chain uses TRBV18 with TRBJ2-5; TRBD2 matches at 9 bases. In germline, CDR1 is KGHSH, CDR2 LQKENI. V trimming: 0 bases; J trimming: 3 bases; junction bases outside the gene matches: 8. The CDR3 totals 17 residues.